Listed below are T cell receptor beta chains from one sample, sequenced in a study of blood T cell repertoires in COVID-19. Sequenced by immunoSEQ multiplex PCR; TCRdb stores in-frame clones only, minus some. In the table there are a few hundred thousand clones, 88% of which are singletons. The material sequenced was PBMCs or T cells enriched from blood (not recorded which). The receptors here all came from a woman aged 50 to 60 who had recovered from COVID-19. The CDR3 runs from the conserved cysteine through the conserved F or W. A D gene is named only where the DNA matches it firmly. Clone size is not always given. Where it is, it says once, few, many or a class for expanded clones.

abundance,d_gene,v_gene,j_gene,CDR3aa,CDR3nt
-,-,TRBV18,TRBJ1-2,CASSPTGDSDYGYTF,TGTGCCAGCTCACCTACAGGTGACAGCGACTATGGCTACACCTTC
-,-,TRBV2,TRBJ2-3,CASSGGASTDTQYF,TGTGCCAGCAGTGGGGGCGCTTCCACAGATACGCAGTATTTT
-,TRBD2,TRBV9,TRBJ2-7,CASSVSSGSFREQYF,TGTGCCAGCAGCGTATCTAGCGGGAGCTTTCGCGAGCAGTACTTC
-,-,TRBV4-2,TRBJ2-7,CASSQVSELREQYF,TGTGCCAGCAGCCAAGTATCTGAGCTCCGCGAGCAGTACTTC
-,-,TRBV29-1,TRBJ2-1,CSVESSVAANEQFF,TGCAGCGTTGAATCCTCTGTGGCGGCGAATGAGCAGTTCTTC
-,-,TRBV9,TRBJ2-5,CASSVGAYRETQYF,TGTGCCAGCAGCGTAGGGGCCTACAGAGAGACCCAGTACTTC
once,TRBD1,TRBV5-1,TRBJ1-3,CASSLQGGTGNTIYF,TGCGCCAGCAGCTTGCAGGGGGGCACTGGAAACACCATATATTTT
-,TRBD1,TRBV6-5,TRBJ1-2,CASSYSDTGGRNGYTF,TGTGCCAGCAGTTACTCGGACACAGGGGGGAGAAATGGCTACACCTTC
-,-,TRBV5-1,TRBJ2-6,CASSSPGGANVLTF,TGCGCCAGCAGCTCCCCCGGTGGGGCCAACGTCCTGACTTTC
-,-,TRBV5-1,TRBJ1-4,CASSPRGTLRANEKLFF,TGCGCCAGCAGCCCGCGGGGGACATTACGGGCTAATGAAAAACTGTTTTTT
-,TRBD1,TRBV7-8,TRBJ2-7,CASSVQGTGGSEQYF,TGTGCCAGCAGCGTCCAAGGGACAGGGGGCTCCGAGCAGTACTTC
-,TRBD1,TRBV11-2,TRBJ1-2,CASSQIRTGVYGYTF,TGTGCCAGCAGCCAGATAAGGACAGGAGTTTATGGCTACACCTTC
-,-,TRBV28,TRBJ1-5,CASSLEGRGNQPQHF,TGTGCCAGCAGTTTAGAGGGTCGAGGCAATCAGCCCCAGCATTTT
-,-,TRBV15,TRBJ1-5,CATSRDSPGGQPQHF,TGTGCCACCAGCAGAGATTCCCCGGGAGGTCAGCCCCAGCATTTT
-,-,TRBV4-3,TRBJ2-1,CASSQDHRRGDEQFF,TGCGCCAGCAGCCAAGATCACAGGCGGGGCGATGAGCAGTTCTTC
-,-,TRBV28,TRBJ1-5,CATHRRGADQPQHF,TGTGCCACGCACCGGCGGGGCGCCGACCAGCCCCAGCATTTT
-,-,TRBV19,TRBJ1-6,CASSMGATIISPLHF,TGTGCCAGTAGTATGGGGGCGACGATAATATCACCCCTCCACTTT
-,-,TRBV2,TRBJ1-3,CASRGQQHSGNTIYF,TGTGCCAGCAGGGGCCAACAGCACTCTGGAAACACCATATATTTT
-,TRBD1,TRBV4-1,TRBJ1-2,CASSPRGTGLYGYTF,TGCGCCAGCAGCCCGCGCGGGACAGGCCTATATGGCTACACCTTC
-,-,TRBV5-1,TRBJ1-4,CASSLEGATNEKLFF,TGCGCCAGCAGCTTGGAAGGGGCAACTAATGAAAAACTGTTTTTT
few,TRBD1,TRBV5-1,TRBJ1-1,CASSFRQGGSAEAFF,TGCGCCAGCAGCTTCCGACAGGGGGGAAGCGCTGAAGCTTTCTTT
few,-,TRBV3-1/TRBV3-2,TRBJ2-1,CASSHPLHSINEQFF,TGTGCCAGCAGCCACCCGCTCCATAGCATCAATGAGCAGTTCTTC
-,TRBD1,TRBV5-4,TRBJ1-5,CASSLGGDRNQPQHF,TGTGCCAGCAGCTTGGGAGGGGACAGGAATCAGCCCCAGCATTTT
-,TRBD1,TRBV28,TRBJ1-1,CASSSPAGTGGSNTEAFF,TGTGCCAGCAGTTCACCTGCCGGGACAGGGGGCTCGAACACTGAAGCTTTCTTT